The source of this T cell receptor (beta chain) is a study of T cells in Graves' hyperthyroidism and ophthalmopathy. Study-wide results and limits: Blood also held most thyroid clonotypes expanded beyond 0.001.

PBMCs came from around 9.7 ml fresh peripheral blood. This clonotype occurred many times. Its specificity is not known. This CDR3 is built from 13 residues. Germline-derived CDR1 and CDR2 are DFQATT and SNEGSKA (reference sequence). J gave up 9 bases and V 6 bases, and 9 bases lay outside the gene matches. Researchers amplified the TCR beta CDR3 regions from RNA transcripts. A set of HTBI primers served as the primers for a first-round RT-PCR of the TCR CDR3. TCRdb redid the calling of the multiplex PCR reads with MiXCR, one entry per CDR3 protein. The data contain about 560,000 distinct CDR3 sequences, more than 15% of them singletons.

The TCR originated in a woman younger than 45 with Graves' hyperthyroidism. The chain couples TRBV20-1 to TRBJ2-2, with TRBD1 identical over 8 bases. Sequencing was performed on blood. The CDR3 region has the DNA TGCAGTGCCGAGACAGGGGCTAACCGGGAGCTGTTTTTT. It is translated as CSAETGANRELFF.